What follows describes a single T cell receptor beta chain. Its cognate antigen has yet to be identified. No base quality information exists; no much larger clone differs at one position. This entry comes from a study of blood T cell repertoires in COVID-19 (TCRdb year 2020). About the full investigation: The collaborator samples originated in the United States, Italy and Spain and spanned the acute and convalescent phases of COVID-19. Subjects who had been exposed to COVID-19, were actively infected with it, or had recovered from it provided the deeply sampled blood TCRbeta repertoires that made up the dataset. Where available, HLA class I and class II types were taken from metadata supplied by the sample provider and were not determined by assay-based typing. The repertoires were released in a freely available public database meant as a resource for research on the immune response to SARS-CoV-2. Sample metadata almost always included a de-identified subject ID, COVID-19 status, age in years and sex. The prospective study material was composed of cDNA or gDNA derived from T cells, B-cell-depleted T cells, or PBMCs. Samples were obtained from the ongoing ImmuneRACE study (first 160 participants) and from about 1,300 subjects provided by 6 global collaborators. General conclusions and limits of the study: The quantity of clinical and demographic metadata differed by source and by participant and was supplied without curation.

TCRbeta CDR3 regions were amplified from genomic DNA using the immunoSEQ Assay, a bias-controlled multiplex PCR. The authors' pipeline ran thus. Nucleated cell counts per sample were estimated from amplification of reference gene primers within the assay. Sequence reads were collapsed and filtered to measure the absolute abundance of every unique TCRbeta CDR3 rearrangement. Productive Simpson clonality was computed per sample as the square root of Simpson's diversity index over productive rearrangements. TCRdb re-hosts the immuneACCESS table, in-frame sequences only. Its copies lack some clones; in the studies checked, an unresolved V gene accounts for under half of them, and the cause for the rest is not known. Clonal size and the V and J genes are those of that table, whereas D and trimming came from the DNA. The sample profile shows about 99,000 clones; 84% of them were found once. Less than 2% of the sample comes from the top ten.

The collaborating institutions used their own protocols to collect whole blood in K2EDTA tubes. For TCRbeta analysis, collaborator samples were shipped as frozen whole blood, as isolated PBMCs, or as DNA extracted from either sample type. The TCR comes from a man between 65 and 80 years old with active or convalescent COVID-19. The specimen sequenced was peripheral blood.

The CDR3 region: CAISEAGGLTYNEQFF. DNA sequence: TGTGCCATCAGTGAGGCGGGGGGGCTTACCTACAATGAGCAGTTCTTC. The V and J segments used are TRBV10-3 and TRBJ2-1; 9 nucleotides in the junction match TRBD2. At the junction V is shortened by 2 bases and J by 2 bases; bases outside the gene matches: 4. Taken from cysteine to phenylalanine, the CDR3 has 16 residues. Only CDR3 DNA remains: 48 bases, in frame from the first base. CDR1 and CDR2 are drawn from the germline V gene: ENHRY, SYGVKD.